The 17 T cell receptor beta chains below were found in one sample sequenced in a study of T cells after yellow fever vaccination. Each CDR3 protein gets one entry after TCRdb re-called the 5' RACE reads with MiXCR. The data show approximately 250,000 distinct CDR3 sequences, around 4.9% seen once. The input for sequencing was CD4+ T cells sorted from PBMCs, taken on the day of the yellow fever booster vaccination. The receptors shown here come from a man between 18 and 29 years old who received the YFV17D yellow fever vaccine.

This clonotype was counted ten times or more. The chain is built from TRBV6-5 and TRBJ1-1; 8 bases are shared with TRBD1. Losses at the gene ends were 4 bases for V and 1 base for J; bases not matched to a gene: 2. The CDR3 has 14 amino acids. Germline CDR1 MNHEY, CDR2 SVGAGI. The CDR3 DNA reads as TGTGCCAGCAGTTTCGACAGGGGGAACACTGAAGCTTTCTTT. This gives the protein CASSFDRGNTEAFF.

In this sample, this clonotype turned up a few times. The J gene is TRBJ1-4, the V gene TRBV15; D perhaps matches TRBD1 (6 bases). In germline, CDR1 is LNHNV, CDR2 YYDKDF (reference sequence). The germline V and J ends were trimmed by 0 bases and 8 bases, with 16 bases remaining between them. CDR3 length equals 16 residues. The CDR3 region has the DNA TGTGCCACCAGCAGAGAAGGCACAGGGAAGGACGAAAAACTGTTTTTT. It is translated as CATSREGTGKDEKLFF. Using reference TRBV15 and TRBJ1-4 for the parts outside the CDR3, the full variable domain is DAMVIQNPRYQVTQFGKPVTLSCSQTLNHNVMYWYQQKSSQAPKLLFHYYDKDFNNEADTPDNFQSRRPNTSFCFLDIRSPGLGDTAMYLCATSREGTGKDEKLFFGSGTQLSVL.

A remark on this clonotype: Relative to the germline gene, one junction end is altered; a read error may explain this. The V call is TRBV6-2 or TRBV6-3, the J call TRBJ2-5, with D possibly called TRBD1 or TRBD2 (6 bases each). Per germline, CDR1 MNHEY and CDR2 SVGEGT. The CDR3 is 14 amino acids. In DNA form, the CDR3 reads TGTGCCAGCAGTTACTCAGGGGGGCAAGTGACCCAGTACTTC. Translation gives CASSYSGGQVTQYF.

The V and J genes are TRBV13 and TRBJ1-2, with unresolved D. CDR1 is PRHDT, CDR2 FYEKMQ, per germline (reference sequence). Trimming shortened V by 9 bases and J by 2 bases, and 16 bases separated the two germline ends. The CDR3 runs to 14 residues. This CDR3 is CASGRAGINYGYTF. CDR3 coding DNA: TGTGCCAGTGGTCGGGCCGGAATAAACTATGGCTACACCTTC.

The chain has TRBV6-2 or TRBV6-3 and TRBJ1-1; tentative D call: TRBD1 (5 bases). The CDR3 runs to 11 residues. From germline, CDR1 is MNHEY and CDR2 SVGEGT. Between the trimmed V and J ends, which lost 6 bases and 10 bases, there was a span of 12 bases. CDR3 bases: TGTGCCAGCAGCCTGGGGGTTCGAGCTTTCTTT. The encoded protein is CASSLGVRAFF.

The V and J genes are TRBV4-3 and TRBJ1-5; D is undetermined. The germline V gene has CDR1 LGHNA and CDR2 YSLEER. This CDR3 contains 14 residues. V gave up 0 bases and J gave up 6 bases, with 9 bases separating them. The CDR3 DNA reads as TGCGCCAGCAGCCAAGATTTTGCAAGTCAGCCCCAGCATTTT. Its protein product is CASSQDFASQPQHF.

There are many counts of this clonotype. This chain links TRBV6-1 with TRBJ1-5; the D is unclear. The germline V gene has CDR1 MNHNS and CDR2 SASEGT. V dropped 4 bases and J dropped 0 bases, with 7 bases sitting between them. The CDR3 loop spans 14 amino acids. The DNA for the CDR3 is TGTGCCAGCAGTGCATCGTATAGCAATCAGCCCCAGCATTTT. As protein: CASSASYSNQPQHF.

This clonotype was picked up a small number of times. The chain uses TRBV20-1 and TRBJ1-4; 12 bases line up with TRBD1. CDR1 is DFQATT, CDR2 SNEGSKA, per germline (reference sequence). The CDR3 length is 14 residues. The trim removed 6 bases at V and 7 bases at J, leaving 6 bases unmatched. In DNA, the CDR3 is TGCAGTGCCGTGGGGGACAGGGGGCTTGAAAAACTGTTTTTT. Residues: CSAVGDRGLEKLFF.

V usage is TRBV5-1 and J usage is TRBJ1-5; D ambiguous. Deletions cut 7 bases from V and 0 bases from J, with 11 bases between. This CDR3 has 14 amino acids. Germline loops: CDR1 SGHRS, CDR2 YFSETQ. CDR3 coding DNA: TGCGCCAGCCGCTATGGGATTAGCAATCAGCCCCAGCATTTT. Its translation: CASRYGISNQPQHF.

This clonotype occurred a few times. The chain links TRBV4-1 to TRBJ1-1, with D possibly being TRBD1 (5 bases). Trimming pared 5 bases from V and 4 bases from J, leaving 11 bases between. This CDR3 is built from 13 residues. Germline V gene lookup returns CDR1 MGHRA and CDR2 YSYEKL. The CDR3 DNA follows: TGCGCCAGCAGCGGACACCGTGGCACTGAAGCTTTCTTT. Encoded protein: CASSGHRGTEAFF.

This clonotype came up a few times. The rearrangement joins TRBV5-1 to TRBJ2-5, with 9 bases fitting TRBD2. Germline lookup yields CDR1 SGHRS and CDR2 YFSETQ. The CDR3 loop spans 15 amino acids. V trimming: 0 bases; J trimming: 3 bases; junction bases outside the gene matches: 3. The DNA of the CDR3 is TGCGCCAGCAGCTTGGGACTAGCGGTAGAAGAGACCCAGTACTTC. Its protein is CASSLGLAVEETQYF.

The J gene is TRBJ1-1, the V gene TRBV20-1, with D perhaps TRBD1 (5 bases). The CDR3 length is 15 residues. V was clipped by 4 bases and J by 4 bases, with 19 bases between them. Germline lookup yields CDR1 DFQATT and CDR2 SNEGSKA (reference sequence). CDR3 coding DNA: TGCAGTGCTACTCACCCCGGAGGGGCTTCCACTGAAGCTTTCTTT. Its protein product is CSATHPGGASTEAFF.

This clonotype was seen a handful of times. The rearrangement uses TRBV6-2 or TRBV6-3 and TRBJ1-5; 8 nucleotides match TRBD1. The germline CDR1 and CDR2 sequences are MNHEY and SVGEGT. The CDR3 has 15 amino acids. V was pared by 0 bases and J by 6 bases, with 4 bases of the junction left unmatched. This CDR3 is CASSYSSRGLQPQHF. The CDR3 bases are TGTGCCAGCAGTTACTCCAGCAGGGGGCTTCAGCCCCAGCATTTT.

The chain carries TRBV5-4 and TRBJ2-2; 13 bases map to TRBD2. The CDR3 totals 16 residues. Germline loops: CDR1 SGHNT, CDR2 YYREEE (reference sequence). V gave up 5 bases and J gave up 5 bases; unmatched junction bases: 6. The DNA of the CDR3 is TGTGCCAGCAGGTCTCGACTAGCGGGGGGAACCGGGGAGCTGTTTTTT. This codes for CASRSRLAGGTGELFF.

This sequence joins TRBV3-1 and TRBJ2-7; TRBD2 is a possible D gene (6 bases). V was pared by 5 bases and J by 3 bases, with 11 bases between. CDR1 LGHDT and CDR2 YNNKEL come from the germline V gene (reference sequence). The length of the CDR3 is 13 residues. CDR3 sequence (DNA): TGTGCCAGCAGCGCCCGGGAGTTCTACGAGCAGTACTTC. Protein product: CASSAREFYEQYF.

This clonotype was counted a few times. The chain links TRBV25-1 to TRBJ1-1; no clear D. The CDR3 extends over 11 amino acids. The V gene's germline CDR1 is MGHDK and CDR2 SYGVNS. V gave up 7 bases and J gave up 4 bases, with 7 bases separating them. CDR3 sequence: CASKEGTEAFF. The CDR3 DNA is TGTGCCAGCAAGGAGGGCACTGAAGCTTTCTTT.

This clonotype occurred a few times. V gene TRBV3-1 combines with J gene TRBJ1-2, with 7 bases fitting TRBD1. This CDR3 contains 14 residues. Germline CDR1 is LGHDT and CDR2 is YNNKEL (reference sequence). Trimming at V came to 4 bases and at J to 8 bases, leaving 10 bases not matched to a gene. DNA for the CDR3: TGTGCCAGCAGCCCCAGGGGGACCGTCGGGGGCTACACCTTC. Translation gives CASSPRGTVGGYTF.